These T cell receptor beta chains were read from a single sample in a study of T cell responses to AZD1222 COVID-19 vaccine. The assay was immunoSEQ multiplex PCR, and TCRdb's table has in-frame clones only and misses some. Among 150,000 to 200,000 clones, almost 90% were seen once, and the ten largest hold around 10%. The sequencing used peripheral blood, collected 28 days after the second AZD1222 dose. The receptors shown here come from an adult who received the AZD1222 COVID-19 vaccine. Both conserved end residues are part of each CDR3. A D gene is named only where the DNA matches it firmly. The size field is filled for only some rows; it gives once, few, many or a size class.

d_call: NA
j_call: TRBJ2-4
clone_size: NA
v_call: TRBV5-1
cdr3_nt: TGCCCCCGGGTCCTTTTCACCAAAAACATTCAGTACTTC
cdr3_aa: CPRVLFTKNIQYF

d_call: TRBD1
j_call: TRBJ1-2
clone_size: NA
v_call: TRBV5-1
cdr3_nt: TGCGCCAGCAGCTTAGGGGGACAGTTAATTACCTATGGCTACACCTTC
cdr3_aa: CASSLGGQLITYGYTF

d_call: NA
j_call: TRBJ1-1
clone_size: NA
v_call: TRBV28
cdr3_nt: TGTGCCAGCAGCCTCAAAAAGGGTTCCAAGATGAACACTGAAGCTTTCTTT
cdr3_aa: CASSLKKGSKMNTEAFF

d_call: NA
j_call: TRBJ2-4
clone_size: NA
v_call: TRBV19
cdr3_nt: TGTGCCAGTAGTATTGGCCAGGGGATAAACATTCAGTACTTC
cdr3_aa: CASSIGQGINIQYF

d_call: NA
j_call: TRBJ1-2
clone_size: NA
v_call: TRBV1
cdr3_nt: TGCACCAGCAGCCAAGACGCATATGGCTACACCTTC
cdr3_aa: CTSSQDAYGYTF

d_call: NA
j_call: TRBJ1-1
clone_size: NA
v_call: TRBV6-5
cdr3_nt: TGTGCCAGCAGTTCTAGCGGGGTGGAGACTGAAGCTTTCTTT
cdr3_aa: CASSSSGVETEAFF

d_call: NA
j_call: TRBJ2-6
clone_size: NA
v_call: TRBV18
cdr3_nt: TGTGCCAGCTCACCCCTGGGGGGCTCTGGGGCCAACGTCCTGACTTTC
cdr3_aa: CASSPLGGSGANVLTF

d_call: NA
j_call: TRBJ1-5
clone_size: once
v_call: TRBV29-1
cdr3_nt: TGCAGCCCATCTAATCAGCCCCAGCATTTT
cdr3_aa: CSPSNQPQHF

d_call: NA
j_call: TRBJ1-3
clone_size: NA
v_call: TRBV7-2
cdr3_nt: TGTGCCAGCAGCTTGGCCTTGGGAGCGGAGTTTGGAAACACCATATATTTT
cdr3_aa: CASSLALGAEFGNTIYF

d_call: NA
j_call: TRBJ1-5
clone_size: NA
v_call: TRBV6-4
cdr3_nt: TGTGCCAGCAGTGGGTACAGGCGCAATCAGCCCCAGCATTTT
cdr3_aa: CASSGYRRNQPQHF

d_call: NA
j_call: TRBJ2-1
clone_size: NA
v_call: TRBV12-3/TRBV12-4
cdr3_nt: TGTGCCAGCAGGGGTCCCTACAATGAGCAGTTCTTC
cdr3_aa: CASRGPYNEQFF

d_call: TRBD2
j_call: TRBJ2-5
clone_size: NA
v_call: TRBV3-1/TRBV3-2
cdr3_nt: TGTGCCAGCAGCCGCCGGCCCTCCCCAGCGGGGGGGGAGAAAGAGACCCAGTACTTC
cdr3_aa: CASSRRPSPAGGEKETQYF

d_call: NA
j_call: TRBJ1-5
clone_size: NA
v_call: TRBV5-1
cdr3_nt: TGCGCCAGCAGCTTGGACGGCACGAATCAGCCCCAGCATTTT
cdr3_aa: CASSLDGTNQPQHF

d_call: NA
j_call: TRBJ1-5
clone_size: NA
v_call: TRBV12-3/TRBV12-4
cdr3_nt: TGTGCCAGCAGTTACCGATGGGATGGACCCCAGCATTTT
cdr3_aa: CASSYRWDGPQHF

d_call: NA
j_call: TRBJ1-1
clone_size: NA
v_call: TRBV19
cdr3_nt: TGTGCCAGTAGAAGTTTCGGGGCTTCGAACACTGAAGCTTTCTTT
cdr3_aa: CASRSFGASNTEAFF

d_call: TRBD1
j_call: TRBJ1-2
clone_size: NA
v_call: TRBV7-2
cdr3_nt: TGTGCCAGCAGGCCCCGGGACAGGGGCTATGGCTACACCTTC
cdr3_aa: CASRPRDRGYGYTF

d_call: NA
j_call: TRBJ1-6
clone_size: NA
v_call: TRBV4-3
cdr3_nt: TGCGCCAGCAGCCAAGTTACAGCAGGGACGTCACCCCTCCACTTT
cdr3_aa: CASSQVTAGTSPLHF

d_call: NA
j_call: TRBJ2-5
clone_size: NA
v_call: TRBV30
cdr3_nt: TGTGCCTGGAGGGGAGGCGGAGAGACCCAGTACTTC
cdr3_aa: CAWRGGGETQYF

d_call: NA
j_call: TRBJ2-1
clone_size: NA
v_call: TRBV7-2
cdr3_nt: TGTGCCAGCAGCTTAGCCGGGGGGCACTACAATGAGCAGTTCTTC
cdr3_aa: CASSLAGGHYNEQFF

d_call: TRBD1
j_call: TRBJ2-5
clone_size: NA
v_call: TRBV2
cdr3_nt: TGTGCCAGCGTCCCGGACAGGGGGTATTTTGAGACCCAGTACTTC
cdr3_aa: CASVPDRGYFETQYF

d_call: NA
j_call: TRBJ2-5
clone_size: NA
v_call: TRBV7-2
cdr3_nt: TGTGCCAGCAGCTTTCGACGGGCGCAAGAGACCCAGTACTTC
cdr3_aa: CASSFRRAQETQYF

d_call: TRBD2
j_call: TRBJ2-3
clone_size: NA
v_call: TRBV2
cdr3_nt: TGTGCCAGCGTAGGACTAGTTACGCAGTATTTT
cdr3_aa: CASVGLVTQYF

d_call: TRBD1
j_call: TRBJ2-2
clone_size: NA
v_call: TRBV3-1/TRBV3-2
cdr3_nt: TGTGCCAGCAGCCAAGGGACAGGGGGTCTCACCGGGGAGCTGTTTTTT
cdr3_aa: CASSQGTGGLTGELFF

d_call: NA
j_call: TRBJ2-3
clone_size: NA
v_call: TRBV6-6
cdr3_nt: TGTGCCAGCAGTCGTAGTAGGGCAGGGGTTAACACAGATACGCAGTATTTT
cdr3_aa: CASSRSRAGVNTDTQYF

d_call: NA
j_call: TRBJ2-7
clone_size: NA
v_call: TRBV5-4
cdr3_nt: TGTGCCAGCAGCTTGGGTAGGGGGGAGCAGTACTTC
cdr3_aa: CASSLGRGEQYF

d_call: NA
j_call: TRBJ1-5
clone_size: NA
v_call: TRBV7-2
cdr3_nt: TGTGCCAGCAGCCTGGTGGACGGAAACAATCAGCCCCAGCATTTT
cdr3_aa: CASSLVDGNNQPQHF

d_call: TRBD1
j_call: TRBJ1-2
clone_size: NA
v_call: TRBV5-4
cdr3_nt: TGTGCCAGCAGCCTGCAGACAGGGTCCCTAGCAGGCTACACCTTC
cdr3_aa: CASSLQTGSLAGYTF

d_call: NA
j_call: TRBJ2-2
clone_size: NA
v_call: TRBV6-5
cdr3_nt: TGTGCCAGCACCCTAGTAAGGAACACCGGGGAGCTGTTTTTT
cdr3_aa: CASTLVRNTGELFF

d_call: NA
j_call: TRBJ2-1
clone_size: NA
v_call: TRBV6-4
cdr3_nt: TGTGCCAGCAGTGAAAGGGGCGATGAGCAGTTCTTC
cdr3_aa: CASSERGDEQFF

d_call: NA
j_call: TRBJ2-7
clone_size: NA
v_call: TRBV10-1
cdr3_nt: TGCGCCAGCAGTGAGTCCGGCGCAGGTGGGTCCTACGAGCAGTACTTC
cdr3_aa: CASSESGAGGSYEQYF

d_call: NA
j_call: TRBJ2-2
clone_size: NA
v_call: TRBV9
cdr3_nt: TGTGCCAGCAGCGTAGGTCAGATACTACTCACCGGGGAGCTGTTTTTT
cdr3_aa: CASSVGQILLTGELFF

d_call: NA
j_call: TRBJ2-1
clone_size: NA
v_call: TRBV3-1/TRBV3-2
cdr3_nt: TGTGCCAGCAGCCAAGTCCGGACGAGCAATGAGCAGTTCTTC
cdr3_aa: CASSQVRTSNEQFF

d_call: NA
j_call: TRBJ2-1
clone_size: NA
v_call: TRBV5-1
cdr3_nt: TGCGCCAGCAGCTTGGGCGGGATTACGTACAATGAGCAGTTCTTC
cdr3_aa: CASSLGGITYNEQFF

d_call: NA
j_call: TRBJ2-2
clone_size: NA
v_call: TRBV29-1
cdr3_nt: TGCAGCGTTTCCCCGGACCTCACCGGGGAGCTGTTTTTT
cdr3_aa: CSVSPDLTGELFF

d_call: NA
j_call: TRBJ2-7
clone_size: NA
v_call: TRBV9
cdr3_nt: TGTGCCAGCAGCGTAGACGCGACTAATATTTACGAGCAGTACTTC
cdr3_aa: CASSVDATNIYEQYF

d_call: NA
j_call: TRBJ2-7
clone_size: NA
v_call: TRBV6-1
cdr3_nt: TGTGCCAGCAGTGAAGTTCCTAGGGACGAGCAGTACTTC
cdr3_aa: CASSEVPRDEQYF

d_call: TRBD1
j_call: TRBJ1-3
clone_size: NA
v_call: TRBV5-5
cdr3_nt: TGTGCCAGCAGCCTCCGGACAGGGAGAGGAAACACCATATATTTT
cdr3_aa: CASSLRTGRGNTIYF

d_call: NA
j_call: TRBJ1-2
clone_size: NA
v_call: TRBV5-5
cdr3_nt: TGTGCCAGCAGCTTGGTGGACGGCTACACCTTC
cdr3_aa: CASSLVDGYTF

d_call: TRBD1
j_call: TRBJ1-5
clone_size: NA
v_call: TRBV7-2
cdr3_nt: TGTGCCAGCAGCCCAAGCCCCGACAGGGTATACAATCAGCCCCAGCATTTT
cdr3_aa: CASSPSPDRVYNQPQHF

d_call: NA
j_call: TRBJ2-2
clone_size: NA
v_call: TRBV4-2
cdr3_nt: TGTGCCAGCAGCCCAGGGGCGAAACCCGGGGTGAACACCGGGGAGCTGTTTTTT
cdr3_aa: CASSPGAKPGVNTGELFF

d_call: NA
j_call: TRBJ1-1
clone_size: NA
v_call: TRBV19
cdr3_nt: TGTGCCAGCAGTATCGGTTCGGTGAACACTGAAGCTTTCTTT
cdr3_aa: CASSIGSVNTEAFF

d_call: NA
j_call: TRBJ2-2
clone_size: once
v_call: TRBV10-3
cdr3_nt: TGTGCCATCAGTGAAGGCGGAATGACGAACACCGGGGAGCTGTTTTTT
cdr3_aa: CAISEGGMTNTGELFF

d_call: NA
j_call: TRBJ2-7
clone_size: NA
v_call: TRBV28
cdr3_nt: TGTGCCAGCAGAAGAAGGGTACCCTACGAGCAGTACTTC
cdr3_aa: CASRRRVPYEQYF

d_call: TRBD1
j_call: TRBJ1-4
clone_size: NA
v_call: TRBV19
cdr3_nt: TGTGCCAGTAATGGACAGGGGCCAAATGAAAAACTGTTTTTT
cdr3_aa: CASNGQGPNEKLFF

d_call: NA
j_call: TRBJ1-1
clone_size: NA
v_call: TRBV5-6
cdr3_nt: TGTGCCAGCAGCCCAGAAGACGGATCTGAAGCTTTCTTT
cdr3_aa: CASSPEDGSEAFF

d_call: TRBD1
j_call: TRBJ1-2
clone_size: NA
v_call: TRBV7-2
cdr3_nt: TGTGCCAGCAGCTTACGGACTTTGACAGGGGGCTTTTTATTCAGTGGCTACACCTTC
cdr3_aa: CASSLRTLTGGFLFSGYTF

d_call: NA
j_call: TRBJ1-1
clone_size: NA
v_call: TRBV7-6
cdr3_nt: TGTGCCAGCAGCCAAACGGACGGGAACACTGAAGCTTTCTTT
cdr3_aa: CASSQTDGNTEAFF

d_call: TRBD1
j_call: TRBJ1-2
clone_size: NA
v_call: TRBV28
cdr3_nt: TGTGCCAGCAGCCGAGGACAGGGGGTGGGTGGCTACACCTTC
cdr3_aa: CASSRGQGVGGYTF

d_call: NA
j_call: TRBJ2-7
clone_size: NA
v_call: TRBV11-2
cdr3_nt: TGTGCCAGCAGCTTAGATCTTATAAACTACGAGCAGTACTTC
cdr3_aa: CASSLDLINYEQYF

d_call: TRBD1
j_call: TRBJ1-1
clone_size: once
v_call: TRBV6-5
cdr3_nt: TGTGCCAGCAGTTACTCAGGGGGCGCGAGCACTGAAGCTTTCTTT
cdr3_aa: CASSYSGGASTEAFF

d_call: TRBD1
j_call: TRBJ1-5
clone_size: NA
v_call: TRBV5-1
cdr3_nt: TGCGCCAGCAGTGAAGGAAGGGCAGGGGGAAATCAGCCCCAGCATTTT
cdr3_aa: CASSEGRAGGNQPQHF

d_call: NA
j_call: TRBJ1-2
clone_size: NA
v_call: TRBV18
cdr3_nt: TGTGCCAGCTCACCATTCAGGGGCGTCTATGGCTACACCTTC
cdr3_aa: CASSPFRGVYGYTF